This T cell receptor (beta chain) was sequenced during a study of post-analysis software for immune sequencing data. Study in general: The disease courses covered relapsing-remitting, secondary progressive and progressive-relapsing multiple sclerosis.

Concerning this clonotype: Its antigen is as yet unknown.

General study points: Under the F measure, samples that were prepared in one batch clustered strongly together. Diversity measured as normalized Chao1 was significantly lower in multiple sclerosis patients than in controls. A handful of TRBV segments (TRBV5-6, TRBV5-1 and TRBV20-1 among them) occurred more frequently in patients than in controls.

This CDR3 spans 15 amino acids. V was shortened by 2 bases and J by 3 bases, with 10 bases between the two germline ends. Germline CDR1 is SGHTA and CDR2 is FQGTGA. Included in the TCR beta cDNA libraries were unique molecular identifiers. MiXCR was run by TCRdb on the PCR reads, yielding one entry per CDR3 protein. The sample records 430,000 or so distinct CDR3 sequences, 30% to 45% being singletons. J is TRBJ1-4 and V is TRBV7-3; D is possibly TRBD1 (6 bases). The sample comprised blood. This clonotype was obtained from a girl aged 2-10 years with multiple sclerosis. The CDR3 sequence: CASSLSGVANEKLFF. The CDR3 DNA sequence: TGTGCCAGCAGCTTATCAGGGGTGGCTAATGAAAAACTGTTTTTT.